This T cell receptor beta chain was recovered during a study of response to subunit inactivated influenza vaccine (dated by TCRdb to between 2018 and 2020). For context, the study as a whole: To follow how T cells responded to a trivalent subunit inactivated influenza vaccine, the researchers relied on deep quantitative profiling of the T cell receptor repertoire.

What the authors observed across the whole study: According to the authors, only a limited number of new T cells may be recruited by each seasonal influenza vaccination.

As to this clonotype: Its recognized antigen is unknown. Base qualities were left out, and no much larger clone turns up one base away.

The CDR3 runs 13 residues from the cysteine to the phenylalanine. Just CDR3 DNA is preserved here, 39 bases in frame from base 1. V lost 7 bases and J lost 5 bases, and the count of bases not matched to a germline gene is 6. As encoded in the germline V gene (reference sequence), CDR1 is DFQATT while CDR2 is SNEGSKA. Library method: RT-PCR. Sequencing relied on an Illumina HiSeq 2500. Clones were called with MiXCR by TCRdb after fastp trimmed the public reads at Q25, and only in-frame beta chains were retained. Records with the same CDR3 protein are collapsed into one entry carrying the most frequent genes and DNA. The sample table lists more than 600,000 distinct CDR3 sequences, approximately 18% of them with a count of one. Jointly, the top ten make up roughly 10% of the sample.

The TCR sequence derives from a man aged 50 to 59 who received an inactivated influenza vaccine. Donor details come from another sample of the same person, matched by shared clones. The chain joins TRBV20-1 to TRBJ2-5; the junction holds 11 bases that match TRBD2. This specimen was PBMCs from blood, taken approximately 5 days after vaccination. The nucleotide sequence reads as follows: TGCAGTGAACTAGCGGGAGAGGAGGAGACCCAGTACTTC. This yields the protein CSELAGEEETQYF.